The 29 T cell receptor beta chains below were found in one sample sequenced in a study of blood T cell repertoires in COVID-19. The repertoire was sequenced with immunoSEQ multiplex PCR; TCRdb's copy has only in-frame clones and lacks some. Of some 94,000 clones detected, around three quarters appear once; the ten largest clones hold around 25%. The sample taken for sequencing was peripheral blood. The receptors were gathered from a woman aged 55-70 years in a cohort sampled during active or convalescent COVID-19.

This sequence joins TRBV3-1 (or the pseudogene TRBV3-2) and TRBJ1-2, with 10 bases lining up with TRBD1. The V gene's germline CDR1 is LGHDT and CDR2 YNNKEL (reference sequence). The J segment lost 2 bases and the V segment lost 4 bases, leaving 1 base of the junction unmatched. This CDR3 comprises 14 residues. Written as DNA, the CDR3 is TGTGCCAGCAGCCCGGGACAGGGGAACTATGGCTACACCTTC. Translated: CASSPGQGNYGYTF.

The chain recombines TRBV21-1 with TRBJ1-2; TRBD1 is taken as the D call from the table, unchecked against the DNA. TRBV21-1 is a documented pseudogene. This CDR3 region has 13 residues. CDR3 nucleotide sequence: TGTGCCAGCAGCAAAGTTGACAGCTATGGCTACACCTTC. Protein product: CASSKVDSYGYTF.

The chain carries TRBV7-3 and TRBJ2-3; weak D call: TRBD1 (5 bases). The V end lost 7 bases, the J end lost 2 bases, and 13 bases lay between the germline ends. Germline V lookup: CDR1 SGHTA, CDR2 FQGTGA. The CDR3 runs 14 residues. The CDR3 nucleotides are TGTGCCAGCACCTCAAGGGGTACCACAGATACGCAGTATTTT. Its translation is CASTSRGTTDTQYF.

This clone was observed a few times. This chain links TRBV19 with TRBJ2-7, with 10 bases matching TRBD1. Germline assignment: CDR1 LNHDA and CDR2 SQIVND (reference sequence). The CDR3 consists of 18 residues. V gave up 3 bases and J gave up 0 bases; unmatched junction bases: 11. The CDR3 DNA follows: TGTGCCAGTAGTATTAGGCGGCTGGGACAGGGGCCCTCCTACGAGCAGTACTTC. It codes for CASSIRRLGQGPSYEQYF.

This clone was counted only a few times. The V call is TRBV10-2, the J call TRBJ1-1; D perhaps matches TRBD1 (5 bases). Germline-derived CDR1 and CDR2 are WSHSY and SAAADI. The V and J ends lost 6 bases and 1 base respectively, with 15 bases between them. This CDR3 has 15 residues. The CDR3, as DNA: TGCGCCAGCAGGACCTGGCAGGGAGGGAACACTGAAGCTTTCTTT. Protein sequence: CASRTWQGGNTEAFF.

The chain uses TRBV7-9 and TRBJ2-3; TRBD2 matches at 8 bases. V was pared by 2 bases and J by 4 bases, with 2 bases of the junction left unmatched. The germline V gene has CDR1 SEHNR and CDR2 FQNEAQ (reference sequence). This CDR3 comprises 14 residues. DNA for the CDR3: TGTGCCAGCAGCTTATCCGGGGGGGCAGATACGCAGTATTTT. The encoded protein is CASSLSGGADTQYF.

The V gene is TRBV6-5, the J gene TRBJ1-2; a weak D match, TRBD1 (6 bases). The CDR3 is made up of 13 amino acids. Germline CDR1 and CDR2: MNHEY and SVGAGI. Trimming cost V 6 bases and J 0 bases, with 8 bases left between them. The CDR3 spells CASSRGPNYGYTF. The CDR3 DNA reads TGTGCCAGCAGCAGGGGTCCTAACTATGGCTACACCTTC.

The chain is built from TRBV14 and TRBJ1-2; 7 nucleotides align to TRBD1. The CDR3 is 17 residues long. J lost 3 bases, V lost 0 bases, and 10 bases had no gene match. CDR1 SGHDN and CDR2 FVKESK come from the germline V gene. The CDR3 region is CASSQDLGGDGDYGYTF. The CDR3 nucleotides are TGTGCCAGCAGCCAAGATTTAGGGGGCGACGGCGACTATGGCTACACCTTC.

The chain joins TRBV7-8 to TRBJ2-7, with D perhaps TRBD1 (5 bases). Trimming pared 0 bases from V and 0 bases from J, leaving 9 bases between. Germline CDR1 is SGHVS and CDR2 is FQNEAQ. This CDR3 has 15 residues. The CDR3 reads CASSLAPRDSYEQYF. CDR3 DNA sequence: TGTGCCAGCAGCTTAGCCCCCAGGGACTCCTACGAGCAGTACTTC.

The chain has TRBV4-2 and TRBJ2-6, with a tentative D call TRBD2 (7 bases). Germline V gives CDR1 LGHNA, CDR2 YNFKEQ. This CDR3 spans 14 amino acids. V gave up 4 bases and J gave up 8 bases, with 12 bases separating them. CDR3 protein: CASSPGGNPNVLTF. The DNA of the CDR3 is TGTGCCAGCAGCCCGGGGGGCAATCCCAACGTCCTGACTTTC.

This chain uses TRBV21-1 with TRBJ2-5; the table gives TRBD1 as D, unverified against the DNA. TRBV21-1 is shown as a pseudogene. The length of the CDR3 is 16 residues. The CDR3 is CASSIQGLRVQETQYF. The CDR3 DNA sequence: TGTGCCAGCAGCATACAGGGGTTGAGGGTTCAAGAGACCCAGTACTTC.

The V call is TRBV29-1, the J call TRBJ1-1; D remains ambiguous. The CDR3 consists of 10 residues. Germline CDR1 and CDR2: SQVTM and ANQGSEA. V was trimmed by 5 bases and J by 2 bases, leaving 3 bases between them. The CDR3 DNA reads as TGCAGCGTTCTAAACACTGAAGCTTTCTTT. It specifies CSVLNTEAFF.

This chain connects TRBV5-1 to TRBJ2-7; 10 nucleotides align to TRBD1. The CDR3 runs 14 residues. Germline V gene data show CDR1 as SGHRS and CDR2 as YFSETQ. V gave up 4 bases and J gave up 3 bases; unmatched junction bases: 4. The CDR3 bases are TGCGCCAGCAGCCCGACAGGGGGCTACTACGAGCAGTACTTC. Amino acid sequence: CASSPTGGYYEQYF.

The CDR3 sequence is CAISEPQGGEQYF. CDR3 sequence (DNA): TGTGCCATCAGTGAGCCCCAAGGGGGCGAGCAGTACTTC. This chain connects TRBV10-3 to TRBJ2-7; weak D call: TRBD1 (6 bases). The CDR3 has 13 amino acids. CDR1 is ENHRY, CDR2 SYGVKD, per germline. Trimming took off 2 bases at V and 6 bases at J, with 11 bases between the two ends.

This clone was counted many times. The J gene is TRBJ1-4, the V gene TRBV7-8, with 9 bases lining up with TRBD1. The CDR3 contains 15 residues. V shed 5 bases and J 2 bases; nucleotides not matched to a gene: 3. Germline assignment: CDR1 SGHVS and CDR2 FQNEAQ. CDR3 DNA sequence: TGTGCCAGCAGCCTTACAGGGGGCACTAATGAAAAACTGTTTTTT. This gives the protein CASSLTGGTNEKLFF.

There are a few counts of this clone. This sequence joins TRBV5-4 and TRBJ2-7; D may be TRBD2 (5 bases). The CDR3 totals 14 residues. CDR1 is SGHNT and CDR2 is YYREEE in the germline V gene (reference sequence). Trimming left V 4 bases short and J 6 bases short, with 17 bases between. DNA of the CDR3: TGTGCCAGCAGCCACCCCGGGAATAAGGGCGAGCAGTACTTC. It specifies CASSHPGNKGEQYF.

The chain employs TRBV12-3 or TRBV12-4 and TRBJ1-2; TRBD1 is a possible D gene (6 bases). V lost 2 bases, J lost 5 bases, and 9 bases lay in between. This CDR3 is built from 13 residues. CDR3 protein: CASSLNRDYGYTF. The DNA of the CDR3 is TGTGCCAGCAGTTTAAACAGGGATTATGGCTACACCTTC.

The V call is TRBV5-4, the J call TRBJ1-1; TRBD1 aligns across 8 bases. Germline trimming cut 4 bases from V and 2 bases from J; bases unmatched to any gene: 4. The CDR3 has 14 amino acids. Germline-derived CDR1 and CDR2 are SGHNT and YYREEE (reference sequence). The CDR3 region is CASSQGQENTEAFF. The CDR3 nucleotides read TGTGCCAGCAGCCAGGGACAGGAAAACACTGAAGCTTTCTTT.

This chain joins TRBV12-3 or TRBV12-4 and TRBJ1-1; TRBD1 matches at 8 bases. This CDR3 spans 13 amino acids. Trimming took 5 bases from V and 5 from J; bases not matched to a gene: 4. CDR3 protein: CASSPGGWTEAFF. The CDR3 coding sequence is TGTGCCAGCAGTCCAGGGGGCTGGACTGAAGCTTTCTTT.

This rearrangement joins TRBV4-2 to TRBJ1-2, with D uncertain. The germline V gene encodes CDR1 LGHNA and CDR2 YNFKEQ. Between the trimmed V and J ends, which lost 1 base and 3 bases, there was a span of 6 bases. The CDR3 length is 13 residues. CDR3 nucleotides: TGTGCCAGCAGCCAAGCCTTAGACTATGGCTACACCTTC. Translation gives CASSQALDYGYTF.

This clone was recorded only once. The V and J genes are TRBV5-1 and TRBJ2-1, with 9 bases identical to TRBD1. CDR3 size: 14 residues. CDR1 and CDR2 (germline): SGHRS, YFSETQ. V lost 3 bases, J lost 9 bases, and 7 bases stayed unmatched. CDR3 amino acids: CASSSGTGNGEQFF. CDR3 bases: TGCGCCAGCAGCTCCGGGACAGGGAACGGTGAGCAGTTCTTC.

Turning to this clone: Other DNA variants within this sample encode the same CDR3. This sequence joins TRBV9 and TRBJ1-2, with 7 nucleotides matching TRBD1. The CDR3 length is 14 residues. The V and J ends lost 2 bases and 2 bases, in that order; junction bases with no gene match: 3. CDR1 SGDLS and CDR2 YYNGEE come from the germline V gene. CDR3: CASSVTQGNYGYTF. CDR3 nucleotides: TGTGCCAGCAGCGTCACACAGGGGAACTATGGCTACACCTTC.

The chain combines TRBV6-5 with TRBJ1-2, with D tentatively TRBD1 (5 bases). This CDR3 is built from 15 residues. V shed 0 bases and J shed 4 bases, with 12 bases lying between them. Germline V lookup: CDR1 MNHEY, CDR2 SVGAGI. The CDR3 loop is CASSYSGGSRYGYTF. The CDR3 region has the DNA TGTGCCAGCAGTTACTCTGGGGGGAGTCGCTATGGCTACACCTTC.

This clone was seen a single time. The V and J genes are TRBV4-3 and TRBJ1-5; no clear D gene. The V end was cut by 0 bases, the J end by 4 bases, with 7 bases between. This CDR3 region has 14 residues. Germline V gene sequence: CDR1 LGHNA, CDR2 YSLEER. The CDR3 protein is CASSQDRGNQPQHF. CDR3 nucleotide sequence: TGCGCCAGCAGCCAAGATCGAGGGAATCAGCCCCAGCATTTT.

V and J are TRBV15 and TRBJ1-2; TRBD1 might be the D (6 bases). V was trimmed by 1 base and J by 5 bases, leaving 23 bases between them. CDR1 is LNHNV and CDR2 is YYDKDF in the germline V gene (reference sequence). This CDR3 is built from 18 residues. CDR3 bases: TGTGCCACCAGCAGAGGGGAACCCCGCCGCGACAGGATTTATGGCTACACCTTC. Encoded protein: CATSRGEPRRDRIYGYTF.

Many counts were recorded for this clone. CDR3 sequence (DNA): TGTGCCAGCTCCGAAGGGGGCCTTGGAAACACCATATATTTT. Encoded protein: CASSEGGLGNTIYF. This chain joins TRBV18 and TRBJ1-3, with 7 nucleotides matching TRBD1. J lost 3 bases, V lost 6 bases, and 5 bases had no gene match. The CDR3 extends over 14 amino acids. Germline V lookup: CDR1 KGHSH, CDR2 LQKENI.

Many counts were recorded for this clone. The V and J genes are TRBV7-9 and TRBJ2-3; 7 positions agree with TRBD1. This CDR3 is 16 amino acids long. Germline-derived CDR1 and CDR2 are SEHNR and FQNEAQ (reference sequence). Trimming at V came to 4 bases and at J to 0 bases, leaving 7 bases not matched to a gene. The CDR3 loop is CASSYPGGLSTDTQYF. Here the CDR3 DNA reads TGTGCCAGCAGCTACCCAGGGGGTCTCAGCACAGATACGCAGTATTTT.

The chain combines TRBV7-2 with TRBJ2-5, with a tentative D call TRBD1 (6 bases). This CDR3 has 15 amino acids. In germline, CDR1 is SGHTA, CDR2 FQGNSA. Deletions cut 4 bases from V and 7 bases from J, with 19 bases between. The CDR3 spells CASSSTPPPQGTQYF. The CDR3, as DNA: TGTGCCAGCAGCTCTACTCCCCCCCCACAGGGGACCCAGTACTTC.

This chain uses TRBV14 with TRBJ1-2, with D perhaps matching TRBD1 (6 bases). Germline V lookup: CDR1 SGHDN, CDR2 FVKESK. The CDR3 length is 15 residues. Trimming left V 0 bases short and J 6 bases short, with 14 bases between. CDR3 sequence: CASSQDLYRADGYTF. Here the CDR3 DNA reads TGTGCCAGCAGCCAAGATCTTTACAGGGCGGATGGCTACACCTTC.